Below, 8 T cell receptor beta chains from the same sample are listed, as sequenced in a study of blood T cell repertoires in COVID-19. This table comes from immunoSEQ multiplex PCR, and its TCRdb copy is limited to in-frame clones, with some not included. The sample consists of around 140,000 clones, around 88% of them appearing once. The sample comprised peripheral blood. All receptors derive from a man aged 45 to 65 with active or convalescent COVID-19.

Here the CDR3 DNA reads TGTGCCAGTAGTATTGGGGCCAGAGAAAACATTCAGTACTTC. Translated: CASSIGARENIQYF. The chain is built from TRBV19 and TRBJ2-4; the D gene is possibly TRBD1 (5 bases). V was clipped by 3 bases and J by 5 bases, with 11 bases between them. The CDR3 is made up of 14 amino acids. Germline V gene lookup returns CDR1 LNHDA and CDR2 SQIVND (reference sequence).

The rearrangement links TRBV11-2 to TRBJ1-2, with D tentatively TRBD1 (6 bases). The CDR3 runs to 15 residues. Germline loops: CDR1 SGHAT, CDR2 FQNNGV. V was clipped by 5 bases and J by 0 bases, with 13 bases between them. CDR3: CASSLLGGPNYGYTF. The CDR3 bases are TGTGCCAGCAGCCTCCTGGGGGGGCCTAACTATGGCTACACCTTC.

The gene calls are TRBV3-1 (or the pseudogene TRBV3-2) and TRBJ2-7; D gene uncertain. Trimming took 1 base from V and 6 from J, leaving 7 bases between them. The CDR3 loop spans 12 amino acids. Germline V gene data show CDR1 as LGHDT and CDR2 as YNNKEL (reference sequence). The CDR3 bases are TGTGCCAGCAGCCAAGGTTTTCTCGAGCAGTACTTC. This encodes CASSQGFLEQYF.

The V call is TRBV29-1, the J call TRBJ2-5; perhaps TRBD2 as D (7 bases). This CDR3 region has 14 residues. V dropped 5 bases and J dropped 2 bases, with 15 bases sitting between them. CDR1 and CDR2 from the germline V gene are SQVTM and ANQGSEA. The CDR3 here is CSVIKGGPQETQYF. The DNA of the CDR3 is TGCAGCGTTATAAAGGGGGGGCCTCAAGAGACCCAGTACTTC.

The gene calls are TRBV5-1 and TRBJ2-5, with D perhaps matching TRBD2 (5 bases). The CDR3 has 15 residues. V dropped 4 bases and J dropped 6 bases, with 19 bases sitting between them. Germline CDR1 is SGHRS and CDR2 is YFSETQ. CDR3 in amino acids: CASSPRDGAPQTQYF. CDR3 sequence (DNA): TGCGCCAGCAGCCCCCGGGATGGCGCACCCCAGACCCAGTACTTC. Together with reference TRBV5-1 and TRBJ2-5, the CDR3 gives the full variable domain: KAGVTQTPRYLIKTRGQQVTLSCSPISGHRSVSWYQQTPGQGLQFLFEYFSETQRNKGNFPGRFSGRQFSNSRSEMNVSTLELGDSALYLCASSPRDGAPQTQYFGPGTRLLVL.

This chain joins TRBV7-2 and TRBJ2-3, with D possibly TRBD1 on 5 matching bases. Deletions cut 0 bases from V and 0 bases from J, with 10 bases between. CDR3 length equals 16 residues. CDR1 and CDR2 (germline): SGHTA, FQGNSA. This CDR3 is CASSLAGATSTDTQYF. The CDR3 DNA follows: TGTGCCAGCAGCTTAGCAGGGGCGACTAGCACAGATACGCAGTATTTT.

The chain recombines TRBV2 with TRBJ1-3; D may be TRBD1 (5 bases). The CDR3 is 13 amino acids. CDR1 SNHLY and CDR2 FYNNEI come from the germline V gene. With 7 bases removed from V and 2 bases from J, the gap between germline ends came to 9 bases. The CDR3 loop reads CASNLGAGNTIYF. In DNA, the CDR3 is TGTGCCAGCAACCTAGGGGCTGGAAACACCATATATTTT.

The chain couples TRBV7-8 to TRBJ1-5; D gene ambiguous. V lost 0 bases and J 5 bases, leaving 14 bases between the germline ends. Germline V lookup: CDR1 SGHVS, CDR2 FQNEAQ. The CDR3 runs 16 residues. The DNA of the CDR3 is TGTGCCAGCAGCTTAGCGCGGGGAGACGGAGATCAGCCCCAGCATTTT. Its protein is CASSLARGDGDQPQHF.